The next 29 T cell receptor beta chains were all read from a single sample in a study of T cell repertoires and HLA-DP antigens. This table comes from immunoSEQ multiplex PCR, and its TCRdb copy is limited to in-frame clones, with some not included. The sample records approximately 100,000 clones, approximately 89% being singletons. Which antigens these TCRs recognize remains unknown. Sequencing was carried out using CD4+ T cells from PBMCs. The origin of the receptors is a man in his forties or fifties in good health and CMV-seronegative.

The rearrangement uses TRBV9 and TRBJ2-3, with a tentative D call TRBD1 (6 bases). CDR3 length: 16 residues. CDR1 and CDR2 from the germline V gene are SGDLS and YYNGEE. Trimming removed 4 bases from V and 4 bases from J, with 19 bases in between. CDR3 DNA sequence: TGTGCCAGCAGCACCAGGGGAAACATGGGCTCAGATACGCAGTATTTT. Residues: CASSTRGNMGSDTQYF.

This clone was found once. The CDR3 nucleotides are TGTGCCAGCAGCTTAAGGACATCACCCTACGAGCAGTACTTC. Protein: CASSLRTSPYEQYF. The chain carries TRBV11-2 and TRBJ2-7, with D possibly being TRBD1 (5 bases). The V and J ends lost 2 bases and 2 bases respectively, with 10 bases between them. Germline V gene sequence: CDR1 SGHAT, CDR2 FQNNGV. The CDR3 runs to 14 residues.

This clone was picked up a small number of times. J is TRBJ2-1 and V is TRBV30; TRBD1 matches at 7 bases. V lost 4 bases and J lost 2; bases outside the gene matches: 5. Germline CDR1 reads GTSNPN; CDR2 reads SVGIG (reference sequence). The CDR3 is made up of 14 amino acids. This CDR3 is CAWKLGQTYNEQFF. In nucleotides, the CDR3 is TGTGCCTGGAAATTGGGACAGACCTACAATGAGCAGTTCTTC.

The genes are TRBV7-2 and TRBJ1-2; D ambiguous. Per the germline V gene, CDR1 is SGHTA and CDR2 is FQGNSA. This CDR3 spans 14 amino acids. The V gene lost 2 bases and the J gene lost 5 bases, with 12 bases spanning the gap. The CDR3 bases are TGTGCCAGCAGCTTATCATTGGTGCAATATGGCTACACCTTC. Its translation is CASSLSLVQYGYTF.

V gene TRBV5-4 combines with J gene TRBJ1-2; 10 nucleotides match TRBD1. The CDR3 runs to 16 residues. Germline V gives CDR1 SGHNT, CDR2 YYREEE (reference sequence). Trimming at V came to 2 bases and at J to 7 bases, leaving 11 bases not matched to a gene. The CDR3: CASSFDPTGGMRGYTF. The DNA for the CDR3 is TGTGCCAGCAGCTTTGACCCGACAGGGGGCATGCGTGGCTACACCTTC.

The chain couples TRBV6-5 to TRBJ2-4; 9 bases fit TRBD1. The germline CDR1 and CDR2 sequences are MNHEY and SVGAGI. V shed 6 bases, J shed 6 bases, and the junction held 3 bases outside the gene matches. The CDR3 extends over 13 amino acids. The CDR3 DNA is TGTGCCAGCAGACGACAGGGGGGAAACATTCAGTACTTC. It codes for CASRRQGGNIQYF.

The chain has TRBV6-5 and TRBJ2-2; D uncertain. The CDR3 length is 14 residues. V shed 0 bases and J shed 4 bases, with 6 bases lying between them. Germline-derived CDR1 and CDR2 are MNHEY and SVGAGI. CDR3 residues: CASSYSQITGELFF. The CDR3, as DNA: TGTGCCAGCAGTTACTCTCAGATCACCGGGGAGCTGTTTTTT.

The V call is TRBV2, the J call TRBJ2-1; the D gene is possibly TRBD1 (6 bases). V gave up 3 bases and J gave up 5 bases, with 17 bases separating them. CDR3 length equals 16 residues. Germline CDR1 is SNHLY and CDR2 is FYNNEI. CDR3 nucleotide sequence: TGTGCCAGCAGTGAGTTTGGCAGGGGTTCGGACAATGAGCAGTTCTTC. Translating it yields CASSEFGRGSDNEQFF.

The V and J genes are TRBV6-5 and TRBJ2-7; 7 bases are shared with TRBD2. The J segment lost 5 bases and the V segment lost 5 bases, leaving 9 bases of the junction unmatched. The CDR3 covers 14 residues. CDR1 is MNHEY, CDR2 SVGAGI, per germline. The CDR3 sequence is CASSPSGLRHEQYF. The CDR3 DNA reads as TGTGCCAGCAGTCCCTCGGGACTAAGACACGAGCAGTACTTC.

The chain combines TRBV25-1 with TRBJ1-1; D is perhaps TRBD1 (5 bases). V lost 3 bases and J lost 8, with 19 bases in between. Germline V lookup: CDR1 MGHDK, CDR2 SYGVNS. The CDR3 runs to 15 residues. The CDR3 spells CASSDPSGTQLEAFF. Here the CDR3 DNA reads TGTGCCAGCAGTGACCCCAGCGGGACCCAACTAGAAGCTTTCTTT.

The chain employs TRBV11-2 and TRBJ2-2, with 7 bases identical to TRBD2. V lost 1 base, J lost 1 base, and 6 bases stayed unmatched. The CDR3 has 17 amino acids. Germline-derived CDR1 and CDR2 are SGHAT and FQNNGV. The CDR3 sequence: CASSLVISGLNTGELFF. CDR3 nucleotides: TGTGCCAGCAGCTTAGTGATTAGCGGGCTGAACACCGGGGAGCTGTTTTTT.

CDR3 residues: CASSYGPASYEQYF. The CDR3, as DNA: TGTGCCAGCAGTTACGGTCCAGCCTCCTACGAGCAGTACTTC. V is TRBV6-5 and J is TRBJ2-7; D call uncertain. The V gene's germline CDR1 is MNHEY and CDR2 SVGAGI. V lost 2 bases, J lost 0 bases, and 8 bases lay in between. The CDR3 runs to 14 residues.

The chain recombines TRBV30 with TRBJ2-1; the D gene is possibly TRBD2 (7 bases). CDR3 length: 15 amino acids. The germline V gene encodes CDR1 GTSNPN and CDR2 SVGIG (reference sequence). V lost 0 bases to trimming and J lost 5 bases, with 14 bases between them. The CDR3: CAWSVHGGRDNEQFF. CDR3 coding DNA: TGTGCCTGGAGTGTACACGGGGGGCGGGACAATGAGCAGTTCTTC.

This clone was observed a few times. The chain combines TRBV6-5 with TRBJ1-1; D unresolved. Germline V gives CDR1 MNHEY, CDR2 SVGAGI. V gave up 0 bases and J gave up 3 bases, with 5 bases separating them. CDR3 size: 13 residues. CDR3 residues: CASSYSKYTEAFF. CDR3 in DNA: TGTGCCAGCAGTTACTCGAAGTACACTGAAGCTTTCTTT.

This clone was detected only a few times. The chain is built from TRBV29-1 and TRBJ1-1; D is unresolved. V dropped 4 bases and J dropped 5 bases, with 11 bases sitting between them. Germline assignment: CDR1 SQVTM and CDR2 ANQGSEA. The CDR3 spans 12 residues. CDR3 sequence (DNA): TGCAGCGTTGTCAAGGGAAATACTGAAGCTTTCTTT. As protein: CSVVKGNTEAFF. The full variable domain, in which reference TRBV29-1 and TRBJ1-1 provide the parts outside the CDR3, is SAVISQKPSRDICQRGTSLTIQCQVDSQVTMMFWYRQQPGQSLTLIATANQGSEATYESGFVIDKFPISRPNLTFSTLTVSNMSPEDSSIYLCSVVKGNTEAFFGQGTRLTVV.

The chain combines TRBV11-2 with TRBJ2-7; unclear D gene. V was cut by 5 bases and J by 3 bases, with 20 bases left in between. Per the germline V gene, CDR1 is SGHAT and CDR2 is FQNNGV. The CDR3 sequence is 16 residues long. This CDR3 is CASSPRPRALNYEQYF. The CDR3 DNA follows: TGTGCCAGCAGCCCCCGGCCCCGGGCACTTAACTACGAGCAGTACTTC. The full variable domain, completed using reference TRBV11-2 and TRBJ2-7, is EAGVAQSPRYKIIEKRQSVAFWCNPISGHATLYWYQQILGQGPKLLIQFQNNGVVDDSQLPKDRFSAERLKGVDSTLKIQPAKLEDSAVYLCASSPRPRALNYEQYFGPGTRLTVT.

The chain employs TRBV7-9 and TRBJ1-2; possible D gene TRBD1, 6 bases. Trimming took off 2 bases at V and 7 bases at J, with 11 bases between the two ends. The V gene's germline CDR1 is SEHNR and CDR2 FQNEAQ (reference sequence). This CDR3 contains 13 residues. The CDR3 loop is CASSLQGMTGYTF. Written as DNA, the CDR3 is TGTGCCAGCAGCTTACAGGGGATGACTGGCTACACCTTC. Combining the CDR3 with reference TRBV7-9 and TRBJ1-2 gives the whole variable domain DTGVSQNPRHKITKRGQNVTFRCDPISEHNRLYWYRQTLGQGPEFLTYFQNEAQLEKSRLLSDRFSAERPKGSFSTLEIQRTEQGDSAMYLCASSLQGMTGYTFGSGTRLTVV.

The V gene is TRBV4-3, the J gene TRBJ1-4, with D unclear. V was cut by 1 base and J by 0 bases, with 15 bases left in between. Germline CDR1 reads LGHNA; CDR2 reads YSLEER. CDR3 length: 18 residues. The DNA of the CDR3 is TGCGCCAGCAGCCAAGTGGAAGGGCATGGGGCAACTAATGAAAAACTGTTTTTT. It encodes CASSQVEGHGATNEKLFF.

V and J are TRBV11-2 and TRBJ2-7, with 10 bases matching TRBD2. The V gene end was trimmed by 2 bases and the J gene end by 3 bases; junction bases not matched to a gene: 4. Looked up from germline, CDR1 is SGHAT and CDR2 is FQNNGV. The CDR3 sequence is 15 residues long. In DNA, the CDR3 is TGTGCCAGCAGCTTATTTCTAGCGGGAGACTACGAGCAGTACTTC. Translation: CASSLFLAGDYEQYF.

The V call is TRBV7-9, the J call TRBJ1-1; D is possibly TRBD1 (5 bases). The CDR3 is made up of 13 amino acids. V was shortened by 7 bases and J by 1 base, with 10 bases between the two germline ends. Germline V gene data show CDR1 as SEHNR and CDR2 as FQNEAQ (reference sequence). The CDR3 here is CASTFRENTEAFF. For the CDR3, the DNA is TGTGCCAGCACCTTCAGGGAGAACACTGAAGCTTTCTTT.

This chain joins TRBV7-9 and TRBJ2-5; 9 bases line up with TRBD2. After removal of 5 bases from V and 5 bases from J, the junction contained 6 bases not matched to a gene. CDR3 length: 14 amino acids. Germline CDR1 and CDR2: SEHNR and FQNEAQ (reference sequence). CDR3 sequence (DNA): TGTGCCAGCAGCCAGCGGGGGGCTGGGGAGACCCAGTACTTC. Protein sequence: CASSQRGAGETQYF.

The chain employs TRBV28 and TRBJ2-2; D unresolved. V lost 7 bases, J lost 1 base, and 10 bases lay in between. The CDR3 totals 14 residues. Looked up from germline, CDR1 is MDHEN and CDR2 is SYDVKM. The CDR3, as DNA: TGTGCCAGCACCTCGACTGAGAACACCGGGGAGCTGTTTTTT. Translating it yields CASTSTENTGELFF.

CDR3 nucleotide sequence: TGTGCCAGCAGCTCAGATAGCGGGGGGGGAGAGACCCAGTACTTC. Its translation: CASSSDSGGGETQYF. The rearrangement joins TRBV5-6 to TRBJ2-5, with 11 bases identical to TRBD2. V dropped 3 bases and J dropped 4; count of bases not matched to a gene: 5. Germline-derived CDR1 and CDR2 are SGHDT and YYEEEE. This CDR3 has 15 residues.

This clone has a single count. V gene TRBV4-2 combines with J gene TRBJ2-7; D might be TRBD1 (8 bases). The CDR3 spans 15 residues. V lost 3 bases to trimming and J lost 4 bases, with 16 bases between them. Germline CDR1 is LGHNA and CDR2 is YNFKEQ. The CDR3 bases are TGTGCCAGCAGCCAGAGAACAGGGGGGGGATACGAGCAGTACTTC. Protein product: CASSQRTGGGYEQYF.

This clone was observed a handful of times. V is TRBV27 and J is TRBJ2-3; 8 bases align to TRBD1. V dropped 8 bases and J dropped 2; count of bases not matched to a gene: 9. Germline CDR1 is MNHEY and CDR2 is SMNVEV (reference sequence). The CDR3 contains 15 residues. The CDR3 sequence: CASADRGPTTDTQYF. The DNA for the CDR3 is TGTGCCAGCGCCGACAGGGGACCAACCACAGATACGCAGTATTTT.

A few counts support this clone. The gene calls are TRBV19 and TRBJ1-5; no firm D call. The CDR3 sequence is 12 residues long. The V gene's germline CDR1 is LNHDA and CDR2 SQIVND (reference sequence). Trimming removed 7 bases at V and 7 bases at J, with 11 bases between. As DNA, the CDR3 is TGTGCCAGTATGACTAGGAACCAGCCCCAGCATTTT. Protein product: CASMTRNQPQHF.

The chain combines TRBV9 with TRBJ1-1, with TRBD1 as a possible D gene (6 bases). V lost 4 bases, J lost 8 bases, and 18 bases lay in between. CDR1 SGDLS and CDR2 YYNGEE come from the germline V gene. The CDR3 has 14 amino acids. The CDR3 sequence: CASSPPRGRGEAFF. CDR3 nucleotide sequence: TGTGCCAGCAGCCCCCCAAGGGGCAGGGGAGAAGCTTTCTTT. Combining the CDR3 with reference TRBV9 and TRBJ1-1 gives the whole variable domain DSGVTQTPKHLITATGQRVTLRCSPRSGDLSVYWYQQSLDQGLQFLIQYYNGEERAKGNILERFSAQQFPDLHSELNLSSLELGDSALYFCASSPPRGRGEAFFGQGTRLTVV.

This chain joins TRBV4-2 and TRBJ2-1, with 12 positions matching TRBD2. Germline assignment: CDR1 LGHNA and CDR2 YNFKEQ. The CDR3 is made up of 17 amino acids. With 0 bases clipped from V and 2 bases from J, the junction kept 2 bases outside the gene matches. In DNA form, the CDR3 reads TGTGCCAGCAGCCAAGAGGCTAGCGGGGGGGCCTACAATGAGCAGTTCTTC. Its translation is CASSQEASGGAYNEQFF.

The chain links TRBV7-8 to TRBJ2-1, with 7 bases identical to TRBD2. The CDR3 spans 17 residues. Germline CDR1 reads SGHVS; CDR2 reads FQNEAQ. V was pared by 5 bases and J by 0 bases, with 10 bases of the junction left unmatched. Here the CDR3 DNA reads TGTGCCAGCAGCCCCCGACCGGGCGGGAGCTCCTACAATGAGCAGTTCTTC. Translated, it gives CASSPRPGGSSYNEQFF. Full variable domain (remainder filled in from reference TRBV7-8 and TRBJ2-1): GAGVSQSPRYKVAKRGQDVALRCDPISGHVSLFWYQQALGQGPEFLTYFQNEAQLDKSGLPSDRFFAERPEGSVSTLKIQRTQQEDSAVYLCASSPRPGGSSYNEQFFGPGTRLTVL.